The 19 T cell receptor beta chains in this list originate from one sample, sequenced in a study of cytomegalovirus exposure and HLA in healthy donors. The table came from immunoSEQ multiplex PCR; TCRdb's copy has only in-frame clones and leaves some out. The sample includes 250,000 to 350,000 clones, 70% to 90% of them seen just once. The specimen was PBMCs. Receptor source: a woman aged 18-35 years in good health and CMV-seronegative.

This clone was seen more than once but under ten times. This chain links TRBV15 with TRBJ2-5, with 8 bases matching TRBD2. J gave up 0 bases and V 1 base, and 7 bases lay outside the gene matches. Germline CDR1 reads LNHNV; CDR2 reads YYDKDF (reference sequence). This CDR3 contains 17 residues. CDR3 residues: CATSRGGGLADQETQYF. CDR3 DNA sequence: TGTGCCACCAGCAGAGGCGGCGGACTAGCAGACCAAGAGACCCAGTACTTC.

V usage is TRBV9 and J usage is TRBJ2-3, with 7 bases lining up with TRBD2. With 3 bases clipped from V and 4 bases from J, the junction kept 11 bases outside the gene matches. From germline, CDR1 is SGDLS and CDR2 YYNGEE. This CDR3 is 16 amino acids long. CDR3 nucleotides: TGTGCCAGCAGCGGCCTGTTGGGGGGGATGTCAGATACGCAGTATTTT. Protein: CASSGLLGGMSDTQYF.

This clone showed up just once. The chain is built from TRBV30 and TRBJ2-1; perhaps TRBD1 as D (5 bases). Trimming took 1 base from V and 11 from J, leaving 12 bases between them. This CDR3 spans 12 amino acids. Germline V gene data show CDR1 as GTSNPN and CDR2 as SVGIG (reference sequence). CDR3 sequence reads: CAWSGGSAKQFF. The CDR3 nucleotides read TGTGCCTGGAGTGGGGGCTCCGCTAAGCAGTTCTTC.

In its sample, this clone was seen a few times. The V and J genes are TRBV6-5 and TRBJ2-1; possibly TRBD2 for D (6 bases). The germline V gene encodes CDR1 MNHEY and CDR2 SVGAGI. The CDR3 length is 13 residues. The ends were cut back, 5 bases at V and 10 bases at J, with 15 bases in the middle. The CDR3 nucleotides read TGTGCCAGCAGTACGGAGGGGACGCCGGAGCAGTTCTTC. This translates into CASSTEGTPEQFF.

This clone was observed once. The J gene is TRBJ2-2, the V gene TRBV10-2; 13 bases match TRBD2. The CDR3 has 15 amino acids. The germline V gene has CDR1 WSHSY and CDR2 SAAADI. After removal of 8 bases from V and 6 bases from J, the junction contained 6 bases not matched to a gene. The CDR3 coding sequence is TGCGCCAGCCATACTAGCGGGAGGGCTCCCGGGGAGCTGTTTTTT. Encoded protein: CASHTSGRAPGELFF.

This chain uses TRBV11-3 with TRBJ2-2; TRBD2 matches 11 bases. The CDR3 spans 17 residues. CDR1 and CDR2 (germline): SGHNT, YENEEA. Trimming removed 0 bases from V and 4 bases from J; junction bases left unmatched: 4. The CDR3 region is CASSLDGLAGGTGELFF. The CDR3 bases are TGTGCCAGCAGCTTAGATGGGCTAGCGGGAGGCACCGGGGAGCTGTTTTTT.

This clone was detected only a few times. The CDR3 DNA reads as TGTGCCAGCAGCGCCGGGACAGGGGACTATGGCTACACCTTC. Translated: CASSAGTGDYGYTF. The V and J genes are TRBV9 and TRBJ1-2, with 10 bases fitting TRBD1. Germline V gene sequence: CDR1 SGDLS, CDR2 YYNGEE. V lost 3 bases to trimming and J lost 3 bases; unmatched junction nucleotides: 2. This CDR3 region has 14 residues.

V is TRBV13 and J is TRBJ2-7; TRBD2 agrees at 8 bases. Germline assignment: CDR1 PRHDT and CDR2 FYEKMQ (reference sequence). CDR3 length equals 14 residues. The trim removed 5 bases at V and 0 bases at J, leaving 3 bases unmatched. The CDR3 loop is CASSSGRGSYEQYF. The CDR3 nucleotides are TGTGCCAGCAGCAGCGGGAGAGGCTCCTACGAGCAGTACTTC.

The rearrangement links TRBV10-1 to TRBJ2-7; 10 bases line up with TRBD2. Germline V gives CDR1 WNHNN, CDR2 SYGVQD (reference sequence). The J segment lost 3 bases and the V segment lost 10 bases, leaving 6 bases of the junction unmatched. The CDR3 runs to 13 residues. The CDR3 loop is CAKGLAIHYEQYF. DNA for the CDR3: TGCGCCAAGGGACTAGCGATTCACTACGAGCAGTACTTC.

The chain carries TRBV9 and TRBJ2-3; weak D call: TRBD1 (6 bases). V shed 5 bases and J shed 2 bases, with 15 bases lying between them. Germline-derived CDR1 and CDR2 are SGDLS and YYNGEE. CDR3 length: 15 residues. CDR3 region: CASSTTGNPTDTQYF. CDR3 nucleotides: TGTGCCAGCAGTACAACAGGGAATCCCACAGATACGCAGTATTTT. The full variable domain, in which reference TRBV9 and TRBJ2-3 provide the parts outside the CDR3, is DSGVTQTPKHLITATGQRVTLRCSPRSGDLSVYWYQQSLDQGLQFLIQYYNGEERAKGNILERFSAQQFPDLHSELNLSSLELGDSALYFCASSTTGNPTDTQYFGPGTRLTVL.

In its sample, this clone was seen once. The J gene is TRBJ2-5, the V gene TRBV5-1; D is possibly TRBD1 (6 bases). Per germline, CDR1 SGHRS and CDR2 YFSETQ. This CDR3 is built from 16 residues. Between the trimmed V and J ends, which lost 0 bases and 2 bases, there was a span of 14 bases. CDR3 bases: TGCGCCAGCAGCTTGGCTGGGGGCCCTTTACAAGAGACCCAGTACTTC. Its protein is CASSLAGGPLQETQYF.

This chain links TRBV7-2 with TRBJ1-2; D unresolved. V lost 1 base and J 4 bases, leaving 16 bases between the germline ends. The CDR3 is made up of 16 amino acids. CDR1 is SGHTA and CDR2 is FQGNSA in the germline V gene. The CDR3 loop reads CASSLGPAGGGYGYTF. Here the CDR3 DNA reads TGTGCCAGCAGCTTAGGTCCGGCGGGAGGCGGCTATGGCTACACCTTC.

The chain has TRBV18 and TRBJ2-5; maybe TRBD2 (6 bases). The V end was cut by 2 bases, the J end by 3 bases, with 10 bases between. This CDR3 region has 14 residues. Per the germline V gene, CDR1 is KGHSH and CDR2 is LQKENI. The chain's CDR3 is CASSPGSGEETQYF. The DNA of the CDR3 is TGTGCCAGCTCACCAGGCTCGGGAGAAGAGACCCAGTACTTC.

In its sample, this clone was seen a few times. The CDR3 reads CASSFLQGIGYTF. In DNA, the CDR3 is TGTGCCAGCAGCTTTCTACAGGGAATTGGCTACACCTTC. The J gene is TRBJ1-2, the V gene TRBV5-4; a weak D match, TRBD1 (6 bases). The CDR3 contains 13 residues. V was shortened by 2 bases and J by 7 bases, with 12 bases between the two germline ends. Germline-derived CDR1 and CDR2 are SGHNT and YYREEE (reference sequence).

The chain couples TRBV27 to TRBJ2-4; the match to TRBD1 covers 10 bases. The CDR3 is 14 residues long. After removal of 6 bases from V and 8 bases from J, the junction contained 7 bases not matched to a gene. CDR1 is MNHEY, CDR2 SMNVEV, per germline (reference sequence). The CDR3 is CASSPGTGVDIQYF. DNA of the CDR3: TGTGCCAGCAGCCCCGGGACAGGGGTAGACATTCAGTACTTC.

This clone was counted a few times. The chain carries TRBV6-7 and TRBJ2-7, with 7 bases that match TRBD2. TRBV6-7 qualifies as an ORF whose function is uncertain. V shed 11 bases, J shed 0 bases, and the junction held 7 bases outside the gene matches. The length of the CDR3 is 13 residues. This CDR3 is CAGGRGRSYEQYF. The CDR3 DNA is TGTGCCGGTGGGAGGGGTCGCTCCTACGAGCAGTACTTC.

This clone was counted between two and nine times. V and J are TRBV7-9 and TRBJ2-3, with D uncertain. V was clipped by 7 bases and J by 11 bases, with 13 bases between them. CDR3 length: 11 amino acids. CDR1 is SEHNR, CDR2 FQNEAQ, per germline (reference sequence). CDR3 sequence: CASNGVTMQYF. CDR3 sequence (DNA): TGTGCCAGCAATGGAGTCACCATGCAGTATTTT.

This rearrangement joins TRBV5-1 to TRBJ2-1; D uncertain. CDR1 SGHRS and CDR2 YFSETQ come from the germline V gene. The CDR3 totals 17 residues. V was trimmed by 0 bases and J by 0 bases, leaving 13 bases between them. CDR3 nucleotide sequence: TGCGCCAGCAGCTTGGGCTTGTTAGTGAGCTCCTACAATGAGCAGTTCTTC. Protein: CASSLGLLVSSYNEQFF.

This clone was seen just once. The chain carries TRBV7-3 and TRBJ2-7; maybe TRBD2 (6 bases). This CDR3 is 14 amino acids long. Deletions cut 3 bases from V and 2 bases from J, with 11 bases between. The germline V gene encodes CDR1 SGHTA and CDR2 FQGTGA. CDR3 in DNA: TGTGCCAGCAGCTTTCGGCGCGGGGCCTACGAGCAGTACTTC. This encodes CASSFRRGAYEQYF.